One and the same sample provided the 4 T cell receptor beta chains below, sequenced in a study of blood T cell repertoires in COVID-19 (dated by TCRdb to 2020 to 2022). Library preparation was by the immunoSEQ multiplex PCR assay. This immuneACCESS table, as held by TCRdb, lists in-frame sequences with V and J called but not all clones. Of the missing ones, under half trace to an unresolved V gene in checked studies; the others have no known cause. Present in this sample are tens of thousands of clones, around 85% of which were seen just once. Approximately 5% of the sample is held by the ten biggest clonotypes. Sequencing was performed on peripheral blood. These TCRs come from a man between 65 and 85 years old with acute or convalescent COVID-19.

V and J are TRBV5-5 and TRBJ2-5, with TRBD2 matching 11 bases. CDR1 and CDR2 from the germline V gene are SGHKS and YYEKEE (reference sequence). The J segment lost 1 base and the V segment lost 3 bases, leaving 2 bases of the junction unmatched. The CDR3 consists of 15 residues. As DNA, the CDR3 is TGTGCCAGCAGCTCTAGCGGGGGGCTCCAAGAGACCCAGTACTTC. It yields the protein CASSSSGGLQETQYF. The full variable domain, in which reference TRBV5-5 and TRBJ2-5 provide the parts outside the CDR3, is DAGVTQSPTHLIKTRGQQVTLRCSPISGHKSVSWYQQVLGQGPQFIFQYYEKEERGRGNFPDRFSARQFPNYSSELNVNALLLGDSALYLCASSSSGGLQETQYFGPGTRLLVL.

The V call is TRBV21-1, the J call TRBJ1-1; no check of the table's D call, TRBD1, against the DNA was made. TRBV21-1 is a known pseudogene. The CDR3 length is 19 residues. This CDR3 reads CASTPLPNRGGGGNTEAFF. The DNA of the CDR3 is TGTGCCAGCACCCCTCTCCCGAACAGGGGCGGCGGAGGGAACACTGAAGCTTTCTTT.

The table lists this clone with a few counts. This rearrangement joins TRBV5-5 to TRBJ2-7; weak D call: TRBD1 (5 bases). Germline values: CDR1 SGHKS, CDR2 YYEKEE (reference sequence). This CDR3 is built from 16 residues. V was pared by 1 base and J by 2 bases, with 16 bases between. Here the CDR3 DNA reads TGTGCCAGCAGCTTGCAGGGCCGGGCAGGGCCCTACGAGCAGTACTTC. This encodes CASSLQGRAGPYEQYF.

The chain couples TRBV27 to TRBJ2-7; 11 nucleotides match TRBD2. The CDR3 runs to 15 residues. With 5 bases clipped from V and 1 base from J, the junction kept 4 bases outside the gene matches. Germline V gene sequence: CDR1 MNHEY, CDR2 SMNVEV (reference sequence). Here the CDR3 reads CASSELAGASYEQYF. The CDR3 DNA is TGTGCCAGCAGTGAACTAGCGGGGGCGTCCTACGAGCAGTACTTC.